Following are 7 T cell receptor beta chains from one sample sequenced in a study of pediatric ulcerative colitis. One to two pinch biopsies were taken from the rectum during colonoscopy. The data were produced by immunoSEQ multiplex PCR, yet TCRdb's version contains in-frame clones alone and is incomplete. The top ten clones hold 0.65% to 0.75% of a sample with more than 35,000 clones, roughly 73% of them seen once. The sequenced sample was gut tissue. The receptors come from a boy aged 10-17 years with moderate ulcerative colitis.

Written as DNA, the CDR3 is TGTGCCAGCTCACCCTCAGGGATCCAAGAGACCCAGTACTTC. Its protein product is CASSPSGIQETQYF. The gene calls are TRBV18 and TRBJ2-5, with a tentative D call TRBD1 (5 bases). Germline loops: CDR1 KGHSH, CDR2 LQKENI. V was cut by 3 bases and J by 1 base, with 9 bases left in between. The CDR3 consists of 14 residues. The entire variable domain, with the rest obtained from reference TRBV18 and TRBJ2-5, is as follows: NAGVMQNPRHLVRRRGQEARLRCSPMKGHSHVYWYRQLPEEGLKFMVYLQKENIIDESGMPKERFSAEFPKEGPSILRIQQVVRGDSAAYFCASSPSGIQETQYFGPGTRLLVL.

This clone has only one observation. This chain joins TRBV4-2 and TRBJ2-3; TRBD2 is a possible D gene (6 bases). The CDR3 extends over 15 amino acids. Looked up from germline, CDR1 is LGHNA and CDR2 is YNFKEQ. V was trimmed by 7 bases and J by 3 bases, leaving 17 bases between them. DNA of the CDR3: TGTGCCAGCACTCCCCGGGGGATTTTTACAGATACGCAGTATTTT. Translating gives CASTPRGIFTDTQYF.

The chain has TRBV29-1 and TRBJ2-4; 7 bases are shared with TRBD1. Per the germline V gene, CDR1 is SQVTM and CDR2 is ANQGSEA. This CDR3 has 11 amino acids. Trimming cost V 7 bases and J 8 bases; bases outside gene matches: 5. The CDR3 region is CSGTGGDIQYF. Here the CDR3 DNA reads TGCAGCGGGACAGGAGGAGACATTCAGTACTTC.

This clone was detected once. The chain links TRBV18 to TRBJ2-1; TRBD1 matches at 7 bases. CDR1 is KGHSH and CDR2 is LQKENI in the germline V gene. V was pared by 4 bases and J by 3 bases, with 12 bases of the junction left unmatched. CDR3 size: 17 residues. CDR3 in DNA: TGTGCCAGCTCACTCACTGACAGGGTCCCAATCTACAATGAGCAGTTCTTC. Protein sequence: CASSLTDRVPIYNEQFF.

The sample holds a few counts of this clone. This chain uses TRBV10-1 with TRBJ1-1; D unresolved. The CDR3 loop spans 17 amino acids. The V gene lost 0 bases and the J gene lost 0 bases, with 14 bases spanning the gap. Germline CDR1 and CDR2: WNHNN and SYGVQD (reference sequence). The CDR3 here is CASSESISPPMNTEAFF. The CDR3 DNA reads as TGCGCCAGCAGTGAGTCGATATCACCTCCGATGAACACTGAAGCTTTCTTT.

The V call is TRBV7-2, the J call TRBJ2-7; D is unresolved. The germline CDR1 and CDR2 sequences are SGHTA and FQGNSA. V was shortened by 7 bases and J by 3 bases, with 16 bases between the two germline ends. The CDR3 is 14 amino acids. CDR3 residues: CASTPFFGDYEQYF. The CDR3 DNA reads as TGTGCCAGCACGCCATTTTTTGGGGACTACGAGCAGTACTTC.

This rearrangement joins TRBV18 to TRBJ2-3, with D possibly TRBD1 on 5 matching bases. CDR1 KGHSH and CDR2 LQKENI come from the germline V gene. The germline V and J ends were trimmed by 1 base and 0 bases, with 5 bases remaining between them. This CDR3 spans 14 amino acids. CDR3 in DNA: TGTGCCAGCTCACCACAGGGGAGCACAGATACGCAGTATTTT. It codes for CASSPQGSTDTQYF.